This T cell receptor beta chain derives from a study of T cell repertoires in cytomegalovirus infection. TCRdb redid the calling of the reads with MiXCR, one entry per CDR3 protein. The sample lists approximately 25,000 distinct CDR3 sequences, about 19% occurring once. Germline-derived CDR1 and CDR2 are MGHRA and YSYEKL. V lost 2 bases and J 0 bases, leaving 13 bases between the germline ends. There are 16 residues in the CDR3. This clonotype has just a few counts. What it binds is not known. This rearrangement joins TRBV4-1 to TRBJ2-5, with D maybe TRBD2 (6 bases). The sequencing used CD8+ T cells from cultured PBMCs, collected from culture after CMV antigen stimulation. The clonotype was recovered from a human donor in good health (CMV status not recorded). Some clones in this sample may be carry-over from other donors' samples. CDR3 amino acids: CASSQRSSVNQETQYF. Written as DNA, the CDR3 is TGCGCCAGCAGCCAAAGGTCTAGCGTCAACCAAGAGACCCAGTACTTC.